Following are 8 T cell receptor beta chains from one sample sequenced in a study of blood T cell repertoires in COVID-19. Profiled with immunoSEQ multiplex PCR; TCRdb holds only in-frame clones, not every one. The sample lists 250,000 to 300,000 clones, about 91% occurring once. Material: peripheral blood. Source of these receptors: a woman in her twenties or thirties who had recovered from COVID-19.

This clone came up once. The V gene is TRBV5-6, the J gene TRBJ1-2; 10 bases agree with TRBD1. Germline-derived CDR1 and CDR2 are SGHDT and YYEEEE. The ends lost 4 bases at V and 5 bases at J; junction bases unmatched: 5. The CDR3 sequence is 14 residues long. In DNA form, the CDR3 reads TGTGCCAGCAGCCTGACAGGGGGCTTATATGGCTACACCTTC. It yields the protein CASSLTGGLYGYTF.

The chain uses TRBV9 and TRBJ2-3, with a tentative D call TRBD2 (6 bases). Trimming pared 0 bases from V and 7 bases from J, leaving 15 bases between. CDR3 size: 15 residues. Per the germline V gene, CDR1 is SGDLS and CDR2 is YYNGEE. The CDR3 sequence is CASSVGGLLANTQYF. The CDR3 DNA is TGTGCCAGCAGCGTAGGGGGATTACTAGCTAATACGCAGTATTTT.

CDR3 amino acids: CASSARLAMNEQFF. CDR3 bases: TGTGCCAGCAGTGCCCGACTAGCGATGAATGAGCAGTTCTTC. The J gene is TRBJ2-1, the V gene TRBV2; 8 nucleotides align to TRBD2. V dropped 4 bases and J dropped 7; count of bases not matched to a gene: 6. Germline CDR1 is SNHLY and CDR2 is FYNNEI. The CDR3 has 14 amino acids. Complete variable domain (other parts from reference TRBV2 and TRBJ2-1): EPEVTQTPSHQVTQMGQEVILRCVPISNHLYFYWYRQILGQKVEFLVSFYNNEISEKSEIFDDQFSVERPDGSNFTLKIRSTKLEDSAMYFCASSARLAMNEQFFGPGTRLTVL.

This rearrangement joins TRBV24-1 to TRBJ2-5, with TRBD2 as a possible D gene (6 bases). The CDR3 contains 12 residues. CDR1 is KGHDR and CDR2 is SFDVKD in the germline V gene. V lost 7 bases to trimming and J lost 2 bases, with 7 bases between them. This CDR3 is CATSRGQETQYF. CDR3 bases: TGTGCCACCAGCCGGGGGCAAGAGACCCAGTACTTC.

The rearrangement links TRBV28 to TRBJ1-4; tentative D call: TRBD1 (5 bases). Deletions cut 6 bases from V and 0 bases from J, with 17 bases between. The CDR3 has 17 amino acids. CDR1 is MDHEN and CDR2 is SYDVKM in the germline V gene. CDR3 loop: CASRSPGSPTTNEKLFF. The CDR3 DNA follows: TGTGCCAGCAGGTCCCCAGGGTCACCTACAACTAATGAAAAACTGTTTTTT. Full variable domain (missing parts from reference TRBV28 and TRBJ1-4): DVKVTQSSRYLVKRTGEKVFLECVQDMDHENMFWYRQDPGLGLRLIYFSYDVKMKEKGDIPEGYSVSREKKERFSLILESASTNQTSMYLCASRSPGSPTTNEKLFFGSGTQLSVL.

This clone was seen many times. The V gene is TRBV30, the J gene TRBJ2-2; 7 bases map to TRBD1. Germline values: CDR1 GTSNPN, CDR2 SVGIG (reference sequence). The CDR3 spans 15 residues. V lost 8 bases to trimming and J lost 0 bases; unmatched junction nucleotides: 9. This CDR3 is CARDSASTNTGELFF. CDR3 sequence (DNA): TGTGCCCGGGACAGTGCCTCCACGAACACCGGGGAGCTGTTTTTT.

The sample holds a few counts of this clone. The J gene is TRBJ1-2, the V gene TRBV11-2; D uncertain. Germline loops: CDR1 SGHAT, CDR2 FQNNGV. Trimming shortened V by 1 base and J by 8 bases, and 8 bases separated the two germline ends. The CDR3 consists of 12 residues. The CDR3 sequence is CASSLGGGGYTF. The CDR3 DNA sequence: TGTGCCAGCAGCTTAGGCGGTGGCGGCTACACCTTC.

The chain has TRBV24-1 and TRBJ1-5, with D unclear. The V end was cut by 2 bases, the J end by 1 base, with 5 bases between. In germline, CDR1 is KGHDR, CDR2 SFDVKD. The CDR3 covers 14 residues. CDR3 residues: CATSDSSSNQPQHF. In DNA, the CDR3 is TGTGCCACCAGTGATTCAAGCAGCAATCAGCCCCAGCATTTT.